This T cell receptor beta chain was identified in a study of cytomegalovirus exposure and HLA in healthy donors. Study observations and caveats: In a later analysis, the majority of CMV-associated beta chains seemingly showed HLA restriction.

In regard to this clone: What it binds is not known.

The PCR ran on 60 Vbeta and 13 Jbeta primers. Original processing methods: About 9.9 million shared chains were among approximately 87 million unique TCR beta chains counted in a later analysis. The table came from immunoSEQ multiplex PCR; TCRdb's copy has only in-frame clones and leaves some out. That table gives V, J and clone size, and the DNA gave D and trimming. Of about 120,000 clones in the sample, roughly 80% were seen once. V shed 5 bases and J 5 bases; nucleotides not matched to a gene: 5. Germline V gene sequence: CDR1 ENHRY, CDR2 SYGVKD. The CDR3 has 16 amino acids. This chain connects TRBV10-3 to TRBJ2-2, with 13 positions matching TRBD2. Material: PBMCs. This TCR was recovered from a woman in her thirties or forties in good health and CMV-seronegative. CDR3 in amino acids: CAISLRLAGGTGELFF. CDR3 nucleotide sequence: TGTGCCATCAGTCTGAGACTAGCGGGAGGTACCGGGGAGCTGTTTTTT.